This note documents a single T cell receptor (beta chain) sequence. Antigen specificity is unknown. These data come from a study of follicular helper T cells after annual influenza vaccination. Generated by immunoSEQ multiplex PCR, the TCRdb table keeps only in-frame clones and is missing some. The table lists about 27,000 clones, approximately 81% of them singletons. Study-level points and caveats: Change in circulating plasmablasts correlated with ICOS+CD38+ cTfh clonality change. Day 7 ICOS+CD38+ clones were most often found later in ICOS-CD38- cTfh cells.

Time point in this sample: 2014-2015 season, pre-vaccination. Non-naive CD4+CXCR5+PD-1+ cTfh were sorted into ICOS+CD38+ and ICOS-CD38- fractions. The sequence was collected from an adult who received the influenza vaccine. The sample consisted of CXCR5+ CD38- circulating T follicular helper cells from blood, taken on the day of influenza vaccination. The subset: circulating Tfh, non-naive CD4+CXCR5+PD-1+ (ICOS+CD38+ or ICOS-CD38-).

CDR3 in amino acids: CASSLRAGGPTDEQFF. The CDR3 bases are TGTGCCAGCAGCTTAAGGGCGGGGGGGCCCACCGATGAGCAGTTCTTC. The rearrangement uses TRBV7-2 and TRBJ2-1; 9 nucleotides line up with TRBD2. Looked up from germline, CDR1 is SGHTA and CDR2 is FQGNSA. After removal of 2 bases from V and 8 bases from J, the junction contained 10 bases not matched to a gene. The CDR3 spans 16 residues.